Listed below are T cell receptor beta chains from one sample, sequenced in a study of CXCR3-negative and CXCR3-positive naive CD8 T cells. TCRdb reprocessed the 5' RACE reads and stores each CDR3 protein as one record, lacking DNA. In total, the table holds approximately 100,000 distinct CDR3 sequences. The material sequenced was naive CXCR3+ CD8+ T cells from blood. Receptors were obtained from a human donor in good health. Some clones in this sample may be carry-over from other donors' samples. CDR3s include the opening cysteine and the closing phenylalanine or tryptophan.

TRBV7-9	TRBJ2-7	CASSERGGNEQYF
TRBV20-1	TRBJ2-7	CSARDPGQAIYEQYF
TRBV4-3	TRBJ2-5	CASSQDSSARETQYF
TRBV10-3	TRBJ2-7	CAISEKTGSSYEQYF
TRBV20-1	TRBJ2-7	CSASPGTSADPEQYF
TRBV4-1	TRBJ2-1	CASSQKAGAMFYNEKLF
TRBV29-1	TRBJ2-7	CSVESDYTYEQYF
TRBV12-3/TRBV12-4	TRBJ2-5	CASSLAWGKRETQYF
TRBV7-9	TRBJ2-2	CASSSPPHDTGELFF
TRBV28	TRBJ2-1	CASSLRGNEQFF
TRBV5-1	TRBJ2-7	CASIRRGDRDHEQYF
TRBV29-1	TRBJ2-7	CSVEGVDGTYEQYF
TRBV3-1	TRBJ2-1	CASSSTSGSYNEQFF
TRBV5-1	TRBJ1-1	CASRDRATPTEAFF
TRBV28	TRBJ2-5	CASSLSDRTQETQYF
TRBV4-1	TRBJ2-7	CASSQDVGASYEQYF
TRBV28	TRBJ1-5	CASSPPWGSSNQPQHF
TRBV12-3/TRBV12-4	TRBJ1-1	CASSLQEITEAFF
TRBV4-1	TRBJ2-7	CASSQFHEGYNSYEQYF
TRBV4-1	TRBJ1-5	CASSRTGGENQPQHF
TRBV12-3/TRBV12-4	TRBJ2-5	CASSLAFGGYQETQYF
TRBV7-9	TRBJ2-7	CASTLLDYEQYF
TRBV19	TRBJ1-1	CASSIPGRRNTEAFF
TRBV29-1	TRBJ2-1	CSVPPQREFNEQFF
TRBV28	TRBJ2-3	CASSLDRTSGLSTDTQYF
TRBV7-9	TRBJ2-1	CASSLEGGPNPNEQFF
TRBV11-2	TRBJ2-1	CASSLGSGSRQFF
TRBV12-3/TRBV12-4	TRBJ2-1	CASSFSRYNEQFF
TRBV28	TRBJ2-7	CASSFVGGSYEQYF
TRBV9	TRBJ2-3	CASSTSGLKTDTQYF
TRBV29-1	TRBJ2-6	CSARLWDGANVLTF
TRBV6-2/TRBV6-3	TRBJ2-1	CASSYGPYNEQFF
TRBV29-1	TRBJ1-1	CSAETGLGEAFF
TRBV28	TRBJ1-1	CASSFLSRRRDRESEAFF
TRBV28	TRBJ1-6	CASSLLEGWGNSPLHF
TRBV7-9	TRBJ2-1	CASSLGLIYNEQFF
TRBV29-1	TRBJ2-1	CSVGELAAYNEQFF
TRBV7-3	TRBJ2-7	CASSLGGQGDEQYF
TRBV7-8	TRBJ2-3	CASSLGLATDTQYF
TRBV27	TRBJ2-4	CASSFSGPGGENIQYF
TRBV4-1	TRBJ2-1	CASSPTSSYNEQFF
TRBV4-1	TRBJ1-5	CASSQVWAGNQPQHF
TRBV29-1	TRBJ2-7	CSVEDREGEQYF
TRBV9	TRBJ2-2	CASSGLTGELFF
TRBV5-1	TRBJ2-7	CASSLSNEQYF
TRBV28	TRBJ2-5	CASSVFGEGETQYF
TRBV6-5	TRBJ2-2	CASSYSTGLRTGELFF
TRBV6-2/TRBV6-3	TRBJ2-1	CASTESWGGSYNEQFF
TRBV15	TRBJ2-7	CATSRDGQDSYEQYF